The rows below give T cell receptor beta chains drawn from one sample of a study of metastatic and nonmetastatic thyroid tumors. TCRdb re-called clones from the PCR reads using MiXCR. The table has over 25,000 clones, about 4.1% seen once; the top ten hold 21%. The sequencing input was blood. All receptors derive from a female donor with papillary thyroid cancer or a benign thyroid nodule (not recorded which). Some clones in this sample may be carry-over from other donors' samples. CDR3s include the opening cysteine and the closing phenylalanine or tryptophan. The order of the fields is V gene, D gene, J gene, clone size, CDR3 DNA, CDR3 protein. The D gene is left open where the match is weak. For some rows the clone size is stated as once, few or many, or as a class when expanded; others skip it.

TRBV28	NA	TRBJ2-2	few	TGTGCCAGCAGTATCCTACAGGGTACCGGGGAGCTGTTTTTT	CASSILQGTGELFF
TRBV12-5	TRBD1	TRBJ1-1	many	TGTGCTAGTGGTTTGGTACTTGGAGGGGGCTCGACTGAAGCTTTCTTT	CASGLVLGGGSTEAFF
TRBV6-5	TRBD1	TRBJ1-2	many	TGTGCCAGCAGTTACTTGGGCGGCAGGGGGTACTATGGCTACACCTTC	CASSYLGGRGYYGYTF
TRBV4-2	NA	TRBJ2-1	many	TGTGCCAGCAGCCAAGAGGGGACTTCCTACAATGAGCAGTTCTTC	CASSQEGTSYNEQFF
TRBV20-1	NA	TRBJ1-5	NA	TGCAGTGCTAGGTCCGGATGGTATAGCAATCAGCCCCGGCATTTT	CSARSGWYSNQPRHF
TRBV7-2	TRBD2	TRBJ2-3	NA	TGTGCCAGCGGCCCAAGACTAGCGGGAGGGGTTACAGATACGCAGTATTTT	CASGPRLAGGVTDTQYF
TRBV6-4	NA	TRBJ1-4	few	TGTGCCAGCAGTGAAGCGTTCGAGGGCTATAATGAAAAACTGTTTTTT	CASSEAFEGYNEKLFF
TRBV6-2/TRBV6-3	NA	TRBJ2-1	NA	TGTGCCAGCTACCGAAGCGACTCCTACAATGAGCAGTTCTTC	CASYRSDSYNEQFF
TRBV11-1	NA	TRBJ1-2	many	TGTGCCAGCAGCCCCACCCGTGAGTCTGGCTACACCTTC	CASSPTRESGYTF
TRBV7-8	NA	TRBJ2-1	NA	TGTGCCAGCAGCTTAAATGCTCTGAGGGAGCAGTTCTTC	CASSLNALREQFF
TRBV28	TRBD2	TRBJ2-3	medium-sized	TGTGCCAGCTGCGGGGCGGGAGGAGATACAGATACGCAGTATTTT	CASCGAGGDTDTQYF
TRBV7-2	NA	TRBJ2-7	NA	TGTGCCAGCAGCTTAGCGCTTATTCGGGTCTCCTACGAGCAGTACTTC	CASSLALIRVSYEQYF
TRBV20-1	NA	TRBJ2-6	many	TGCAGTGCTAGAGATATGGGGGACTCTGGGGCCAACGTCCTGACTTTC	CSARDMGDSGANVLTF
TRBV6-2/TRBV6-3	NA	TRBJ1-2	few	TGTGCCAGCAGACCGGGCCGCAATCTCTATGGCTACACCTTC	CASRPGRNLYGYTF
TRBV4-1	TRBD2	TRBJ2-7	many	TGCGCCAGCAGCCAAACTAGCGGGAGGGGCCCCTACGAGCAGTACTTC	CASSQTSGRGPYEQYF
TRBV6-1	NA	TRBJ1-4	NA	TGTGCCAGCAGTGAAGGCGGAGGAACTAATGAAAAACTGTTTTTT	CASSEGGGTNEKLFF
TRBV28	NA	TRBJ2-7	NA	TGTGCCAGCGAGAAGGTCCGAGGTAGCTCCTACGAGCAGTACTTC	CASEKVRGSSYEQYF
TRBV6-1	NA	TRBJ2-7	NA	TGTGCCAGCAGACCCGGGACACCGAGGTTATACGAGCAGTACTTC	CASRPGTPRLYEQYF